Here is one T cell receptor beta chain with its context. The target antigen is unknown. Mismatch with germline at one junction end may stem from a read error. The data stem from a study of response to subunit inactivated influenza vaccine. Study-level results: The authors put forward the suggestion that each seasonal influenza vaccination may bring in only a limited number of new T cells.

The CDR3 is 15 amino acids. Germline CDR1 reads MNHEY; CDR2 reads SVGAGI. Each CDR3 protein is one row after TCRdb ran MiXCR on the RT-PCR reads. The sample carries approximately 490,000 distinct CDR3 sequences, around 7.9% recorded once. The sequenced sample was PBMCs from blood, obtained 23 to 25 months after vaccination. The clonotype was recovered from a man between 50 and 70 years old who received an inactivated influenza vaccine. The chain couples TRBV6-5 to TRBJ2-1, with 7 bases aligning to TRBD2. CDR3 sequence reads: CASSYSPGGSNKQFF. In DNA form, the CDR3 reads TGTGCCAGCAGTTACTCGCCGGGAGGTTCCAATAAGCAGTTCTTC.